The 21 T cell receptor beta chains reported below all come from one sample, sequenced in a study of blood T cell repertoires in COVID-19. The assay was immunoSEQ multiplex PCR, and TCRdb's table has in-frame clones only and misses some. The repertoire holds roughly 190,000 clones, with roughly 80% as singletons. Specimen: peripheral blood. These receptors originate from a woman in her 70s with COVID-19, enrolled during active disease.

The J gene is TRBJ1-1, the V gene TRBV5-1, with a possible D match to TRBD1 (5 bases). Germline CDR1 and CDR2: SGHRS and YFSETQ. Deletions cut 5 bases from V and 10 bases from J, with 18 bases between. The CDR3 runs 13 residues. CDR3 amino acids: CASRSGWAGRAFF. CDR3 bases: TGCGCCAGCAGATCAGGGTGGGCTGGTCGAGCTTTCTTT.

The V and J genes are TRBV6-5 and TRBJ2-5; D is unclear. The germline CDR1 and CDR2 sequences are MNHEY and SVGAGI. With 2 bases removed from V and 2 bases from J, the gap between germline ends came to 6 bases. The CDR3 covers 13 residues. The CDR3 is CASSYGLQETQYF. Written as DNA, the CDR3 is TGTGCCAGCAGTTACGGCTTACAAGAGACCCAGTACTTC.

This sequence joins TRBV5-1 and TRBJ2-5; a weak D match, TRBD1 (6 bases). Trimming removed 4 bases from V and 7 bases from J, with 20 bases in between. This CDR3 comprises 15 residues. From germline, CDR1 is SGHRS and CDR2 YFSETQ. For the CDR3, the DNA is TGCGCCAGCAGCGTAACCGTTGGGGGCTCTGGGACCCAGTACTTC. Protein product: CASSVTVGGSGTQYF.

The chain couples TRBV3-1 (or the pseudogene TRBV3-2) to TRBJ2-5; TRBD1 matches at 7 bases. The CDR3 sequence is 14 residues long. V shed 0 bases and J 5 bases; nucleotides not matched to a gene: 3. The germline V gene has CDR1 LGHDT and CDR2 YNNKEL (reference sequence). CDR3 loop: CASSQDRGRETQYF. In nucleotides, the CDR3 is TGTGCCAGCAGCCAAGATAGGGGGCGGGAGACCCAGTACTTC.

The chain recombines TRBV24-1 with TRBJ2-1, with 13 nucleotides matching TRBD2. This CDR3 is 16 amino acids long. The germline V gene has CDR1 KGHDR and CDR2 SFDVKD. Unmatched junction bases numbered 4, after V lost 3 bases and J lost 6 bases. CDR3 residues: CATSDLGLAGTNEQFF. The CDR3 DNA reads TGTGCCACCAGTGATCTGGGACTAGCGGGGACCAATGAGCAGTTCTTC.

The chain uses TRBV10-3 and TRBJ2-2; 7 nucleotides line up with TRBD1. CDR3 length: 15 residues. Germline trimming cut 4 bases from V and 3 bases from J; bases unmatched to any gene: 5. CDR1 and CDR2 from the germline V gene are ENHRY and SYGVKD. Here the CDR3 DNA reads TGTGCCATCAGTGGCCGCACAGGGGACACCGGGGAGCTGTTTTTT. It is translated as CAISGRTGDTGELFF.

This chain links TRBV5-1 with TRBJ1-4; tentative D call: TRBD1 (6 bases). The length of the CDR3 is 12 residues. Germline CDR1 SGHRS, CDR2 YFSETQ. Trimming pared 8 bases from V and 6 bases from J, leaving 11 bases between. The CDR3 sequence is CASTDSYEKLFF. The DNA for the CDR3 is TGCGCCAGTACGGACAGCTATGAAAAACTGTTTTTT.

The rearrangement joins TRBV28 to TRBJ1-5; TRBD1 agrees at 7 bases. The trim removed 4 bases at V and 5 bases at J, leaving 8 bases unmatched. Per the germline V gene, CDR1 is MDHEN and CDR2 is SYDVKM. The CDR3 covers 15 residues. The CDR3 here is CASSSPGQLYQPQHF. The CDR3 DNA is TGTGCCAGCAGTTCTCCGGGACAGCTTTATCAGCCCCAGCATTTT.

The CDR3 DNA is TGCGCCAGCAGCCAAGGGGCAGGGGGCGCGTACGAGCAGTACGTC. It encodes CASSQGAGGAYEQYV. The chain recombines TRBV4-1 with TRBJ2-7; 8 bases match TRBD1. The CDR3 length is 15 residues. V lost 1 base and J lost 4; bases outside the gene matches: 6. Germline lookup yields CDR1 MGHRA and CDR2 YSYEKL.

The chain carries TRBV5-6 and TRBJ2-7; weak D call: TRBD1 (5 bases). V was clipped by 4 bases and J by 6 bases, with 11 bases between them. The CDR3 sequence is 12 residues long. The germline V gene encodes CDR1 SGHDT and CDR2 YYEEEE. CDR3 region: CASSAIRGEQYV. In DNA form, the CDR3 reads TGTGCCAGCAGCGCGATAAGGGGCGAGCAGTACGTC.

This clone came up once. CDR3 loop: CATSRVGGRVVGEQYF. CDR3 nucleotides: TGTGCCACCAGCAGAGTTGGCGGGAGGGTTGTTGGCGAGCAGTACTTC. This chain uses TRBV15 with TRBJ2-7; 9 nucleotides line up with TRBD2. The V gene end was trimmed by 1 base and the J gene end by 6 bases; junction bases not matched to a gene: 10. Germline V gene data show CDR1 as LNHNV and CDR2 as YYDKDF (reference sequence). The CDR3 loop spans 16 amino acids.

On this clone: Different DNA sequences within this sample yield the same CDR3. The rearrangement uses TRBV9 and TRBJ1-2; D gene uncertain. Trimming took off 0 bases at V and 0 bases at J, with 3 bases between the two ends. Germline V gene sequence: CDR1 SGDLS, CDR2 YYNGEE. The CDR3 is made up of 13 amino acids. The CDR3 sequence: CASSVDTNYGYTF. The CDR3 DNA sequence: TGTGCCAGCAGCGTAGATACTAACTATGGCTACACCTTC.

This chain links TRBV9 with TRBJ1-1; D is unclear. The CDR3 sequence is 13 residues long. V lost 0 bases, J lost 4 bases, and 7 bases lay in between. Germline loops: CDR1 SGDLS, CDR2 YYNGEE. The CDR3 here is CASSVGRVTEAFF. CDR3 nucleotide sequence: TGTGCCAGCAGCGTAGGCCGGGTCACTGAAGCTTTCTTT.

Concerning this clone itself: The identical CDR3 is also encoded by other nucleotide sequences in the sample. This chain connects TRBV28 to TRBJ1-6, with TRBD1 identical over 7 bases. Trimming took 6 bases from V and 10 from J; bases not matched to a gene: 9. The germline gives CDR1 MDHEN, CDR2 SYDVKM. This CDR3 contains 14 residues. The CDR3 loop reads CASSPGTVNSPLHF. Here the CDR3 DNA reads TGTGCCAGCAGCCCGGGGACAGTTAACTCACCCCTCCACTTT.

The chain carries TRBV6-1 and TRBJ1-3; TRBD1 matches at 7 bases. Germline V gene lookup returns CDR1 MNHNS and CDR2 SASEGT. The CDR3 is 16 amino acids. J lost 2 bases, V lost 1 base, and 5 bases had no gene match. The CDR3 DNA reads as TGTGCCAGCAGTGAAGGCATGACAGGGCCTGGAAACACCATATATTTT. It encodes CASSEGMTGPGNTIYF.

The sample holds one count of this clone. This chain links TRBV10-2 with TRBJ2-5, with 10 bases aligning to TRBD1. Per the germline V gene, CDR1 is WSHSY and CDR2 is SAAADI. Trimming removed 6 bases from V and 5 bases from J; junction bases left unmatched: 3. The CDR3 covers 13 residues. CDR3 sequence reads: CASRTGGWETQYF. The CDR3 DNA reads TGCGCCAGCAGGACAGGGGGCTGGGAGACCCAGTACTTC.

The rearrangement uses TRBV19 and TRBJ1-6; D gene unclear. V lost 6 bases and J 8 bases, leaving 14 bases between the germline ends. Germline V gene lookup returns CDR1 LNHDA and CDR2 SQIVND (reference sequence). The CDR3 extends over 14 amino acids. The CDR3 loop reads CASSRETEDSPLHF. In DNA, the CDR3 is TGTGCCAGTAGCCGCGAAACTGAGGATTCACCCCTCCACTTT.

The sample holds one count of this clone. V gene TRBV27 combines with J gene TRBJ1-1, with a tentative D call TRBD1 (5 bases). Trimming pared 4 bases from V and 1 base from J, leaving 13 bases between. The CDR3 covers 15 residues. CDR1 is MNHEY and CDR2 is SMNVEV in the germline V gene (reference sequence). The chain's CDR3 is CASSSPQTGNTEAFF. CDR3 DNA sequence: TGTGCCAGCAGTTCCCCACAAACAGGGAACACTGAAGCTTTCTTT.

The chain joins TRBV9 to TRBJ2-2; D remains ambiguous. Germline loops: CDR1 SGDLS, CDR2 YYNGEE. The CDR3 consists of 12 residues. Trimming pared 3 bases from V and 8 bases from J, leaving 8 bases between. This CDR3 is CASSARWGELFF. The CDR3 DNA reads TGTGCCAGCAGCGCCAGATGGGGGGAGCTGTTTTTT.

CDR3 sequence (DNA): TGTGCCAGCAGCTTCGGACAGGTCGGGGGCTACACCTTC. This sequence encodes CASSFGQVGGYTF. This chain joins TRBV6-5 and TRBJ1-2; TRBD1 matches 7 bases. With 6 bases clipped from V and 8 bases from J, the junction kept 9 bases outside the gene matches. The CDR3 has 13 residues. Germline V gene lookup returns CDR1 MNHEY and CDR2 SVGAGI.

The V and J genes are TRBV6-6 and TRBJ1-2; perhaps TRBD1 as D (5 bases). CDR1 and CDR2 from the germline V gene are MNHNY and SVGAGI (reference sequence). Trimming stripped 6 bases from V and 3 bases from J, with 11 bases between. CDR3 size: 13 residues. CDR3 sequence: CASRTGQDYGYTF. The CDR3 DNA follows: TGTGCCAGCAGGACCGGACAAGACTATGGCTACACCTTC.